This TCR beta chain appears in the sequencing data of a study of regulatory T cells in long-lasting Graves disease. Notes on the study in general: Sampling was limited to peripheral blood rather than thyroid tissue. Persistent Graves' cases showed lower TCR diversity than newly diagnosed cases.

Germline CDR1 WNHNN, CDR2 SYGVQD (reference sequence). This CDR3 has 13 residues. Trimming cost V 9 bases and J 1 base; bases outside gene matches: 5. Assembly of TCR beta libraries relied on iRepertoire HTBI primers together with Arm-PCR of CDR3 regions. Using its own MiXCR run on the multiplex PCR reads, TCRdb lists one record per CDR3 protein. Among about 540,000 distinct CDR3 sequences, less than 15% were seen once, and the ten largest hold over 7.5%. Time point indicated: newly diagnosed GD, antithyroid drugs for less than 3 months. Extracted RNA from PBMCs served as the source of the TCR library. This clonotype occurred many times. The antigen is undetermined. This sample also belongs to another study, concerning T cells in Graves' hyperthyroidism and ophthalmopathy.

This chain joins TRBV10-1 and TRBJ1-1; 7 nucleotides agree with TRBD1. This TCR was recovered from a man aged 25 to 40 with Graves disease. The sample was peripheral blood mononuclear cells (PBMCs), taken at new diagnosis, from a patient treated with antithyroid drugs. CDR3 nucleotide sequence: TGCGCCAGTCGGAGGGGGCCGAACACTGAAGCTTTCTTT. Translation: CASRRGPNTEAFF.